This T cell receptor beta chain was captured in a study of blood T cell repertoires in COVID-19. Turning to the study itself: The origin of the acute and convalescent COVID-19 samples was the United States, Italy and Spain. The analysed material was cDNA or gDNA that came from T cells, B-cell-depleted T cells, or PBMCs.

Germline CDR1 MNHEY, CDR2 SVGAGI. The CDR3 consists of 11 residues. V lost 8 bases and J lost 9, with 11 bases in between. In the study's own analysis: Amplifying reference gene primers gave estimates of nucleated cell counts. This table comes from immunoSEQ multiplex PCR, and its TCRdb copy is limited to in-frame clones, with some not included. V and J calls and clone size come straight from that table; D and trimming were deduced from the DNA. The repertoire has approximately 300,000 clones, 75% to 90% of them found once; the top ten carry roughly 2.3%. The origin of this receptor is a young man with active or convalescent COVID-19. V is TRBV6-5 and J is TRBJ2-1; D gene ambiguous. What was sequenced was peripheral blood. This chain's CDR3 is CASGHTSEQFF. CDR3 bases: TGTGCCAGCGGTCATACAAGTGAGCAGTTCTTC.